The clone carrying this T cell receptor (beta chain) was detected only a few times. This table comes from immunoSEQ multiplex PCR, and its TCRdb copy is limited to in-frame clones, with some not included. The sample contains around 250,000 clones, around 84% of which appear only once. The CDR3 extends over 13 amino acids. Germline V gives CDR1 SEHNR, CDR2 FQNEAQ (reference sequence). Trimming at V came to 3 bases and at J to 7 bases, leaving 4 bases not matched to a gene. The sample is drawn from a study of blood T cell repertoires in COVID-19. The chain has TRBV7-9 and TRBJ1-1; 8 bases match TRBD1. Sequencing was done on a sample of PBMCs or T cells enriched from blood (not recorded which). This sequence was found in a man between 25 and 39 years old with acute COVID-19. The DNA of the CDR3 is TGTGCCAGCAGCTTTCAGGGGGCGGGTGAAGCTTTCTTT. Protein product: CASSFQGAGEAFF.